This T cell receptor beta chain was identified in a study of vaccination and CD4 T cells after COVID-19. Study-level findings and limits: From 21 to 38, the median of SARS-CoV-2-reactive clonotypes rose without reaching significance.

Trimming at V came to 7 bases and at J to 3 bases, leaving 5 bases not matched to a gene. CDR3 length: 14 amino acids. CDR1 SQVTM and CDR2 ANQGSEA come from the germline V gene. With respect to this clonotype: Its antigen is currently unknown.

Once obtained from cultured CD4+ T cells, the DNA was sequenced using the Oncomine TCR Beta short-read assay. TCRdb reprocessed the PCR reads via MiXCR and lists one record per CDR3 protein. The data show fewer than 15,000 distinct CDR3 sequences, around 45% seen once. Treatment defined: approximately nine-day PBMC culture with coronavirus spike peptide pools or control peptides (ViraFEST assay). This rearrangement joins TRBV29-1 to TRBJ2-1; TRBD2 matches 11 bases. This receptor was obtained from a human donor who had recovered from COVID-19. The sample comprised CD4+ T cells from blood, cultured in vitro. The DNA for the CDR3 is TGCAGCGCCCACGGACTAGCGGGCTACAATGAGCAGTTCTTC. This translates into CSAHGLAGYNEQFF.